The 29 T cell receptor beta chains below all came from one sample that was sequenced in a study of T cells after yellow fever vaccination. In TCRdb, the 5' RACE reads were re-called with MiXCR into one record per CDR3 protein. The table lists under 550,000 distinct CDR3 sequences, roughly 22% of them singletons. This specimen consisted of PBMCs, obtained around 3 weeks after the first yellow fever vaccination. These receptors were collected from a man aged 18 to 29 who received the YFV17D yellow fever vaccine.

This clonotype was observed at least ten times. The J gene is TRBJ1-1, the V gene TRBV20-1, with D possibly being TRBD1 (5 bases). The CDR3 is made up of 14 amino acids. Trimming left V 6 bases short and J 2 bases short, with 16 bases between. Germline V lookup: CDR1 DFQATT, CDR2 SNEGSKA (reference sequence). In DNA, the CDR3 is TGCAGTGCCCTCTACTTCGGGGGAAACACTGAAGCTTTCTTT. Translating it yields CSALYFGGNTEAFF.

This clonotype was seen a few times. This CDR3 reads CASSQGLQEFQETQYF. The CDR3, as DNA: TGCGCCAGCAGCCAAGGATTACAGGAATTCCAAGAGACCCAGTACTTC. The chain joins TRBV4-3 to TRBJ2-5; D may be TRBD1 (5 bases). From germline, CDR1 is LGHNA and CDR2 YSLEER. CDR3 length equals 16 residues. V shed 1 base and J shed 1 base, with 13 bases lying between them.

This clonotype occurred a few times. The J gene is TRBJ2-1, the V gene TRBV19; 10 bases align to TRBD2. CDR3 length: 16 residues. The J segment lost 9 bases and the V segment lost 3 bases, leaving 11 bases of the junction unmatched. Per germline, CDR1 LNHDA and CDR2 SQIVND (reference sequence). CDR3 sequence (DNA): TGTGCCAGTAGTATCGGGATAGCGGGGGGCCAGGGTGAGCAGTTCTTC. Its protein product is CASSIGIAGGQGEQFF.

The chain links TRBV5-1 to TRBJ2-1; 7 bases fit TRBD1. CDR3 length: 14 amino acids. Per germline, CDR1 SGHRS and CDR2 YFSETQ. The CDR3 loop reads CTSRAQGSNNEQFF. Written as DNA, the CDR3 is TGCACAAGCAGGGCACAGGGGAGTAACAATGAGCAGTTCTTC.

This clonotype was counted a few times. V is TRBV14 and J is TRBJ2-1; D unclear. Trimming left V 1 base short and J 4 bases short, with 8 bases between. Germline CDR1 SGHDN, CDR2 FVKESK. The CDR3 sequence is 14 residues long. CDR3 nucleotides: TGTGCCAGCAGCCAAGCTTCGGGTTACAATGAGCAGTTCTTC. Translating it yields CASSQASGYNEQFF.

This clonotype was counted once. This chain connects TRBV11-3 to TRBJ2-2; D is unclear. The germline V and J ends were trimmed by 1 base and 0 bases, with 12 bases remaining between them. Germline V gene data show CDR1 as SGHNT and CDR2 as YENEEA. This CDR3 has 17 residues. The CDR3 loop reads CASSLVHGGSNTGELFF. The CDR3 DNA reads as TGTGCCAGCAGCTTAGTCCACGGCGGTTCGAACACCGGGGAGCTGTTTTTT.

This clonotype has just a few counts. The V and J genes are TRBV29-1 and TRBJ2-1; no reliable D call. V gave up 4 bases and J gave up 8 bases, with 12 bases separating them. In germline, CDR1 is SQVTM, CDR2 ANQGSEA. The CDR3 loop spans 12 amino acids. CDR3 nucleotide sequence: TGCAGCGTTGTATGGACGTGGGATGAGCAGTTCTTC. Translation: CSVVWTWDEQFF.

This sequence joins TRBV1 and TRBJ2-2; the D call TRBD2 from the table was never checked on the DNA. TRBV1 constitutes a pseudogene. The CDR3 extends over 16 amino acids. For the CDR3, the DNA is TGCACCAGCAGCCAAGAAGCTTGCGGGGGGCCCGGGGAGCTGTTTTTT. It translates to CTSSQEACGGPGELFF.

The J gene is TRBJ2-7, the V gene TRBV7-6, with D uncertain. The CDR3 length is 12 residues. V dropped 5 bases and J dropped 2 bases, with 7 bases sitting between them. Germline V gene data show CDR1 as SGHVS and CDR2 as FNYEAQ. The chain's CDR3 is CASSPDTYEQYF. The CDR3 nucleotides are TGTGCCAGCAGCCCCGACACCTACGAGCAGTACTTC.

This clonotype was picked up a small number of times. This chain connects TRBV6-4 to TRBJ2-3, with 9 bases that match TRBD2. Germline V gene lookup returns CDR1 MRHNA and CDR2 SNTAGT. After removal of 2 bases from V and 4 bases from J, the junction contained 4 bases not matched to a gene. This CDR3 spans 15 amino acids. The CDR3 spells CASSDGGGVSDTQYF. For the CDR3, the DNA is TGTGCCAGCAGTGACGGCGGGGGGGTCTCAGATACGCAGTATTTT.

This clonotype has more than one count but fewer than ten. The J gene is TRBJ1-3, the V gene TRBV6-5, with D possibly TRBD1 on 6 matching bases. CDR3 size: 14 residues. With 2 bases removed from V and 2 bases from J, the gap between germline ends came to 7 bases. Germline assignment: CDR1 MNHEY and CDR2 SVGAGI. Here the CDR3 DNA reads TGTGCCAGCAGTTACCAGGGGACTGGAAACACCATATATTTT. It encodes CASSYQGTGNTIYF.

In its sample, this clonotype was seen a few times. The chain uses TRBV23-1 and TRBJ1-5; no clear D. Being an ORF, TRBV23-1 has a function that is uncertain. The CDR3 loop spans 14 amino acids. V lost 4 bases, J lost 0 bases, and 7 bases lay in between. The CDR3 here is CASSLDDSNQPQHF. CDR3 DNA: TGCGCCAGCAGTCTTGACGATAGCAATCAGCCCCAGCATTTT.

The chain uses TRBV14 and TRBJ2-3; D possibly corresponds to TRBD1 (6 bases). Germline CDR1 SGHDN, CDR2 FVKESK. The CDR3 runs 14 residues. Trimming stripped 8 bases from V and 4 bases from J, with 16 bases between. The CDR3 spells CASAPGENPDTQYF. CDR3 nucleotides: TGTGCCAGCGCTCCAGGGGAGAACCCAGATACGCAGTATTTT.

This clonotype was counted a few times. The genes are TRBV5-4 and TRBJ2-6, with D possibly TRBD1 on 6 matching bases. V shed 0 bases and J shed 4 bases, with 14 bases lying between them. In germline, CDR1 is SGHNT, CDR2 YYREEE (reference sequence). CDR3 length: 17 residues. CDR3 amino acids: CASSLEPRGAGANVLTF. In nucleotides, the CDR3 is TGTGCCAGCAGCTTGGAACCCAGGGGAGCCGGGGCCAACGTCCTGACTTTC.

Here the CDR3 reads CASSLLVTGDEQYF. The CDR3 bases are TGTGCCAGCAGCTTGTTAGTGACAGGGGACGAGCAGTACTTC. The chain couples TRBV5-4 to TRBJ2-7; TRBD1 aligns across 8 bases. The CDR3 runs to 14 residues. The V gene end was trimmed by 1 base and the J gene end by 5 bases; junction bases not matched to a gene: 5. In germline, CDR1 is SGHNT, CDR2 YYREEE (reference sequence).

The chain uses TRBV11-1 and TRBJ2-5; TRBD1 matches 8 bases. This CDR3 spans 14 amino acids. CDR1 and CDR2 from the germline V gene are SGHAT and FQDESV (reference sequence). V was pared by 4 bases and J by 4 bases, with 5 bases of the junction left unmatched. The CDR3: CASSYGQGRETQYF. In DNA, the CDR3 is TGTGCCAGCAGCTACGGACAGGGAAGAGAGACCCAGTACTTC.

V and J are TRBV5-1 and TRBJ2-1; 9 bases fit TRBD1. The junction had 11 bases not matched to a gene; V was cut back by 3 bases and J by 10 bases. The length of the CDR3 is 15 residues. The germline CDR1 and CDR2 sequences are SGHRS and YFSETQ. Here the CDR3 reads CASSWTGATLDEQFF. In DNA form, the CDR3 reads TGCGCCAGCAGCTGGACAGGGGCCACACTGGACGAGCAGTTCTTC.

The J gene is TRBJ2-2, the V gene TRBV20-1, with 11 bases fitting TRBD1. Per the germline V gene, CDR1 is DFQATT and CDR2 is SNEGSKA (reference sequence). Losses at the gene ends were 0 bases for V and 4 bases for J; bases not matched to a gene: 10. This CDR3 contains 18 residues. In nucleotides, the CDR3 is TGCAGTGCTAGAGATCAAGGACAGGGGGCCGGGGGCACCGGGGAGCTGTTTTTT. It translates to CSARDQGQGAGGTGELFF.

This clonotype was recorded a few times. The chain links TRBV10-3 to TRBJ2-3, with 11 positions matching TRBD2. The CDR3 is 14 amino acids. Losses at the gene ends were 8 bases for V and 2 bases for J; bases not matched to a gene: 3. Germline CDR1 reads ENHRY; CDR2 reads SYGVKD. The CDR3 reads CAIGTSGATDTQYF. As DNA, the CDR3 is TGTGCCATCGGGACTAGCGGAGCCACAGATACGCAGTATTTT.

CDR3 sequence reads: CASSPRRGSVGEKLFF. CDR3 DNA sequence: TGTGCCAGCAGCCCTCGCCGAGGTTCCGTCGGCGAAAAACTGTTTTTT. The genes are TRBV6-7 and TRBJ1-4, with D hard to call. TRBV6-7 is placed among ORFs of uncertain function. V was clipped by 6 bases and J by 8 bases, with 22 bases between them. This CDR3 comprises 16 residues.

The V and J genes are TRBV4-1 and TRBJ1-2, with a tentative D call TRBD1 (6 bases). The CDR3 sequence is 14 residues long. Germline-derived CDR1 and CDR2 are MGHRA and YSYEKL. The V end lost 2 bases, the J end lost 4 bases, and 11 bases lay between the germline ends. The CDR3 nucleotides read TGCGCCAGCAGCCAACCGACAGGCAGCTATGGCTACACCTTC. This encodes CASSQPTGSYGYTF.

This clonotype was picked up many times. This chain uses TRBV5-1 with TRBJ2-3, with D possibly TRBD1 on 7 matching bases. The CDR3 is 12 residues long. The V and J ends lost 4 bases and 7 bases respectively, with 10 bases between them. The germline CDR1 and CDR2 sequences are SGHRS and YFSETQ. The CDR3 DNA follows: TGCGCCAGCAGCGCGGGACAGAATACGCAGTATTTT. The encoded protein is CASSAGQNTQYF.

This chain connects TRBV3-1 to TRBJ2-1, with a possible D match to TRBD2 (6 bases). Germline CDR1 is LGHDT and CDR2 is YNNKEL (reference sequence). The CDR3 sequence is 15 residues long. V lost 0 bases and J lost 2, with 8 bases in between. In DNA form, the CDR3 reads TGTGCCAGCAGCCAAGAGCCGGGGGCCTACAATGAGCAGTTCTTC. This translates into CASSQEPGAYNEQFF.

This clonotype was counted only a few times. J is TRBJ2-3 and V is TRBV5-1; 11 nucleotides match TRBD1. Losses at the gene ends were 3 bases for V and 2 bases for J; bases not matched to a gene: 8. CDR1 is SGHRS and CDR2 is YFSETQ in the germline V gene. This CDR3 has 17 amino acids. CDR3 in amino acids: CASSWRRTGGITDTQYF. DNA of the CDR3: TGCGCCAGCAGCTGGCGGAGGACAGGGGGCATCACAGATACGCAGTATTTT.

Comment on this clonotype: Possible read error: a much larger clone is one base away. The rearrangement links TRBV5-6 to TRBJ2-2; D is ambiguous. Trimming cost V 2 bases and J 0 bases, with 5 bases left between them. The CDR3 runs 14 residues. Germline assignment: CDR1 SGHDT and CDR2 YYEEEE. CDR3 bases: TGTGCCAGCAGCTTAGTGCCGAACACCGGGGAGCTGTTTTTT. Translated: CASSLVPNTGELFF.

The chain employs TRBV6-1 and TRBJ2-2, with a possible D match to TRBD1 (5 bases). The CDR3 extends over 17 amino acids. Looked up from germline, CDR1 is MNHNS and CDR2 is SASEGT. The germline V and J ends were trimmed by 6 bases and 4 bases, with 21 bases remaining between them. The CDR3 loop reads CASSLRGFTDPTGELFF. The CDR3 DNA reads TGTGCCAGCAGCCTTAGGGGTTTCACCGATCCCACCGGGGAGCTGTTTTTT.

The chain carries TRBV18 and TRBJ2-7; D perhaps matches TRBD1 (5 bases). The V gene's germline CDR1 is KGHSH and CDR2 LQKENI. The V and J ends lost 6 bases and 5 bases respectively, with 17 bases between them. This CDR3 has 14 residues. DNA of the CDR3: TGTGCCAGCTCGACGAGCAGCAGGGTGGACGAGCAGTACGTC. Translating it yields CASSTSSRVDEQYV.

Ten or more counts support this clonotype. This chain connects TRBV5-1 to TRBJ2-5; TRBD2 aligns across 9 bases. CDR3 length equals 14 residues. After removal of 7 bases from V and 5 bases from J, the junction contained 9 bases not matched to a gene. Germline CDR1 and CDR2: SGHRS and YFSETQ. The CDR3 coding sequence is TGCGCCAGCTTCCGAGGGACTAGCAGGGAGACCCAGTACTTC. Its protein is CASFRGTSRETQYF.

The sample holds many counts of this clonotype. The rearrangement uses TRBV7-2 and TRBJ2-7; 11 bases are a match to TRBD1. V shed 3 bases, J shed 9 bases, and the junction held 4 bases outside the gene matches. The CDR3 extends over 13 amino acids. Germline-derived CDR1 and CDR2 are SGHTA and FQGNSA. DNA of the CDR3: TGTGCCAGCAGCTTGGGGACAGGGGGTAGGCAGTACTTC. Translation gives CASSLGTGGRQYF.